The 17 T cell receptor beta chains below all came from one sample that was sequenced in a study of cytomegalovirus exposure and HLA in healthy donors. The PCR ran on 60 Vbeta and 13 Jbeta primers. The data were produced by immunoSEQ multiplex PCR, yet TCRdb's version contains in-frame clones alone and is incomplete. The sample has about 110,000 clones, more than 60% seen once. The sample was PBMCs. Receptors were obtained from a middle-aged woman in good health and CMV-seropositive.

The chain recombines TRBV5-1 with TRBJ2-1, with 7 bases identical to TRBD1. This CDR3 comprises 14 residues. The V gene's germline CDR1 is SGHRS and CDR2 YFSETQ. The V segment lost 4 bases and the J segment 5 bases; nucleotides outside the gene matches: 6. In DNA, the CDR3 is TGCGCCAGCAGCGTGACAGGGTCCAACAATGAGCAGTTCTTC. Amino acid sequence: CASSVTGSNNEQFF. The whole variable domain, filled in from reference TRBV5-1 and TRBJ2-1, reads KAGVTQTPRYLIKTRGQQVTLSCSPISGHRSVSWYQQTPGQGLQFLFEYFSETQRNKGNFPGRFSGRQFSNSRSEMNVSTLELGDSALYLCASSVTGSNNEQFFGPGTRLTVL.

The chain uses TRBV6-5 and TRBJ1-1; tentative D call: TRBD1 (6 bases). The germline V gene encodes CDR1 MNHEY and CDR2 SVGAGI. CDR3 size: 14 residues. The germline V and J ends were trimmed by 0 bases and 4 bases, with 9 bases remaining between them. The DNA for the CDR3 is TGTGCCAGCAGTTACTCGGGGGGGCGCACTGAAGCTTTCTTT. It yields the protein CASSYSGGRTEAFF.

The genes are TRBV27 and TRBJ1-4, with a weak D call TRBD1 (6 bases). CDR3 length: 16 amino acids. Germline loops: CDR1 MNHEY, CDR2 SMNVEV (reference sequence). V was pared by 6 bases and J by 8 bases, with 22 bases between. Here the CDR3 reads CASRMMGAVYNEKLFF. In nucleotides, the CDR3 is TGTGCCAGCAGAATGATGGGGGCCGTGTATAACGAAAAACTGTTTTTT.

This rearrangement joins TRBV19 to TRBJ2-1, with a weak D call TRBD2 (5 bases). Trimming removed 5 bases at V and 0 bases at J, with 8 bases between. The CDR3 contains 14 residues. The germline gives CDR1 LNHDA, CDR2 SQIVND (reference sequence). The CDR3 DNA is TGTGCCAGTAGTCTTGACTACTCCTACAATGAGCAGTTCTTC. This codes for CASSLDYSYNEQFF.

This chain uses TRBV7-9 with TRBJ1-1; no clear D gene. The V gene lost 5 bases and the J gene lost 6 bases, with 22 bases spanning the gap. CDR3 size: 16 residues. Germline assignment: CDR1 SEHNR and CDR2 FQNEAQ (reference sequence). The CDR3 reads CASSPFSPFIRAEAFF. The CDR3 region has the DNA TGTGCCAGCAGCCCTTTTTCTCCATTTATTCGAGCTGAAGCTTTCTTT.

The chain links TRBV10-3 to TRBJ2-7; TRBD2 is a possible D gene (6 bases). The germline V gene has CDR1 ENHRY and CDR2 SYGVKD. V lost 6 bases, J lost 2 bases, and 11 bases lay in between. This CDR3 has 13 residues. In DNA, the CDR3 is TGTGCCATCAGGCGGGACCGTACCTACGAGCAGTACTTC. Its translation is CAIRRDRTYEQYF.

On this clone: This sample also contains other DNA sequences that code for the same CDR3. CDR3 coding DNA: TGTGCCAGTAGTATCTCAGCGATCAATCAGCCCCAGCATTTT. This translates into CASSISAINQPQHF. The rearrangement links TRBV19 to TRBJ1-5; unclear D gene. The CDR3 has 14 residues. The V gene's germline CDR1 is LNHDA and CDR2 SQIVND (reference sequence). Trimming pared 3 bases from V and 3 bases from J, leaving 9 bases between.

This chain joins TRBV5-4 and TRBJ1-4; 9 nucleotides agree with TRBD1. Germline values: CDR1 SGHNT, CDR2 YYREEE (reference sequence). V gave up 9 bases and J gave up 4 bases; unmatched junction bases: 4. The CDR3 loop spans 13 amino acids. The CDR3: CAIGDRVNEKLFF. CDR3 DNA: TGTGCCATTGGGGACAGGGTTAATGAAAAACTGTTTTTT.

The chain joins TRBV5-4 to TRBJ2-7; possible D gene TRBD1, 5 bases. The germline gives CDR1 SGHNT, CDR2 YYREEE (reference sequence). V lost 4 bases, J lost 5 bases, and 25 bases lay in between. CDR3 length: 17 amino acids. CDR3 sequence: CASSLRFWGLVTNEQYF. The CDR3 DNA follows: TGTGCCAGCAGCCTACGTTTTTGGGGCTTGGTCACCAACGAGCAGTACTTC.

This clone was seen only once. The chain has TRBV18 and TRBJ2-2, with TRBD1 as a possible D gene (5 bases). This CDR3 is built from 15 residues. Germline CDR1 KGHSH, CDR2 LQKENI. V lost 3 bases and J 4 bases, leaving 12 bases between the germline ends. This chain's CDR3 is CASSPDILGTGELFF. CDR3 DNA sequence: TGTGCCAGCTCACCGGACATACTGGGCACCGGGGAGCTGTTTTTT.

In its sample, this clone was seen a few times. This chain joins TRBV5-5 and TRBJ2-5; 7 bases are a match to TRBD2. Germline V lookup: CDR1 SGHKS, CDR2 YYEKEE (reference sequence). Germline trimming cut 4 bases from V and 6 bases from J; bases unmatched to any gene: 12. The CDR3 sequence is 15 residues long. CDR3 sequence reads: CASSHTRTSGKTQYF. CDR3 nucleotides: TGTGCCAGCAGCCATACCAGGACTAGTGGGAAGACCCAGTACTTC.

The CDR3 DNA reads as TGTGCCAGCAGTACGACAGGTCTGCGGTTGGAGCCCCAGCATTTT. Encoded protein: CASSTTGLRLEPQHF. The chain combines TRBV6-6 with TRBJ1-5; D might be TRBD1 (6 bases). The CDR3 spans 15 residues. V lost 5 bases and J 8 bases, leaving 19 bases between the germline ends. Germline V CDR1 and CDR2: MNHNY, SVGAGI (reference sequence).

The chain combines TRBV9 with TRBJ2-2, with 7 bases identical to TRBD2. J gave up 0 bases and V 3 bases, and 5 bases lay outside the gene matches. This CDR3 spans 16 amino acids. Germline V gene lookup returns CDR1 SGDLS and CDR2 YYNGEE. Written as DNA, the CDR3 is TGTGCCAGCAGCGGTGGCGGGAGTTCGAACACCGGGGAGCTGTTTTTT. As protein: CASSGGGSSNTGELFF.

The rearrangement links TRBV29-1 to TRBJ1-2; D not certain. The CDR3 length is 9 residues. Trimming cost V 5 bases and J 8 bases, with 6 bases left between them. Germline loops: CDR1 SQVTM, CDR2 ANQGSEA. The DNA of the CDR3 is TGCAGCGTTATAGAAGGCTACACCTTC. It yields the protein CSVIEGYTF.

The J gene is TRBJ2-4, the V gene TRBV5-1; a weak D match, TRBD2 (6 bases). This CDR3 has 13 amino acids. V gave up 0 bases and J gave up 6 bases, with 7 bases separating them. Germline values: CDR1 SGHRS, CDR2 YFSETQ. CDR3 sequence: CASSLEGGNIQYF. CDR3 bases: TGCGCCAGCAGCTTGGAGGGAGGAAACATTCAGTACTTC.

This rearrangement joins TRBV28 to TRBJ2-7, with D possibly being TRBD2 (7 bases). The CDR3 covers 15 residues. Between the trimmed V and J ends, which lost 5 bases and 3 bases, there was a span of 17 bases. The V gene's germline CDR1 is MDHEN and CDR2 SYDVKM. CDR3 residues: CASSIGGAVNYEQYF. CDR3 coding DNA: TGTGCCAGCAGTATTGGGGGGGCGGTGAACTACGAGCAGTACTTC. Filled out from reference TRBV28 and TRBJ2-7, the complete variable domain reads DVKVTQSSRYLVKRTGEKVFLECVQDMDHENMFWYRQDPGLGLRLIYFSYDVKMKEKGDIPEGYSVSREKKERFSLILESASTNQTSMYLCASSIGGAVNYEQYFGPGTRLTVT.

In its sample, this clone was seen once. V is TRBV4-2 and J is TRBJ1-1, with no clear D. V lost 0 bases and J lost 2, with 19 bases in between. This CDR3 is built from 18 residues. CDR1 is LGHNA and CDR2 is YNFKEQ in the germline V gene. CDR3 residues: CASSQDSGKVTYNTEAFF. The CDR3 nucleotides are TGTGCCAGCAGCCAAGATAGCGGAAAGGTAACATATAACACTGAAGCTTTCTTT.